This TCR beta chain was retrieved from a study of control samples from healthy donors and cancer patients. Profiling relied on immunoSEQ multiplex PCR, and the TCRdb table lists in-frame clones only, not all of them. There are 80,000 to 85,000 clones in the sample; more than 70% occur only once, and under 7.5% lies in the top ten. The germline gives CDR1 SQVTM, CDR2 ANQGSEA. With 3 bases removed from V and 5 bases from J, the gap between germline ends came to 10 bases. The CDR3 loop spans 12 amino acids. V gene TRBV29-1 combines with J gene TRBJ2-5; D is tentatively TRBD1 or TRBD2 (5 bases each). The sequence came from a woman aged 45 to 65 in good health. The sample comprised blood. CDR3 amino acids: CSVEGVGETQYF. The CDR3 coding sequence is TGCAGCGTTGAGGGGGTGGGGGAGACCCAGTACTTC.